Sequencing of this TCR beta chain was carried out in a study of T-cell memory formation after mild COVID-19. CDR3 length: 15 amino acids. V lost 5 bases and J lost 4, with 16 bases in between. Looked up from germline, CDR1 is LGHNA and CDR2 is YNFKEQ. 5'RACE, which relied on constant-segment primers, yielded TCR alpha and TCR beta cDNA libraries carrying sample barcodes and UMIs. TCRdb called the 5' RACE reads again in MiXCR, with one record for every CDR3 protein. This table has hundreds of thousands of distinct CDR3 sequences, around 21% appearing once. The V gene is TRBV4-2, the J gene TRBJ2-3; the D call may be TRBD1 or TRBD2 (5 bases each). This TCR was recovered from an adult woman who had mild COVID-19 (a few samples of this study predate the infection). Cell type and time point are not known. The material sequenced was PBMCs or a T cell subset sorted from them (not recorded which). This CDR3 is CASSAGQGDADTQYF. The CDR3 nucleotides are TGTGCCAGCAGCGCTGGGCAGGGAGATGCAGATACGCAGTATTTT.